The entry that follows covers one T cell receptor (beta chain) sequence. This PCR relied on a set of 60 Vbeta primers and 13 Jbeta primers. Measured with immunoSEQ multiplex PCR; TCRdb has only the in-frame clones, and not every one. The data show about 140,000 clones, around 85% seen once. The data were obtained in a study of cytomegalovirus exposure and HLA in healthy donors. Every donor was a healthy person donating bone marrow. Germline CDR1 reads LGHNT; CDR2 reads FRNRAP. With V trimmed by 1 base and J by 7 bases, 2 bases remained unmatched. CDR3 length: 15 amino acids. The chain has TRBV12-5 and TRBJ2-1; 12 bases fit TRBD2. This receptor was obtained from a female donor in good health and CMV-seronegative. The sequenced sample consisted of PBMCs. Here the CDR3 reads CASGLGTSGNNEQFF. In DNA form, the CDR3 reads TGTGCTAGTGGTTTGGGGACTAGCGGGAATAATGAGCAGTTCTTC.